The 30 T cell receptor beta chains reported below all come from one sample, sequenced in a study of PD-L1 blockade in urothelial cancer listed by TCRdb under 2017. The intended sense of this specimen's time point label: peripheral blood 6 weeks after treatment start. Library preparation used the immunoSEQ multiplex PCR assay. TCRdb holds this immuneACCESS table with in-frame rearrangements only. Some clones are missing; in checked studies, unresolved V genes explain under half, and the rest has no known cause. Present in this sample are about 25,000 clones, approximately 77% of which were seen just once. Approximately 1.5% of the sample comes from the top ten. The material sequenced was PBMCs, taken around atezolizumab (anti-PD-L1) treatment. Receptors were obtained from a man in his 70s with urothelial cancer.

This clone was seen just once. V usage is TRBV7-2 and J usage is TRBJ1-2; TRBD1 might be the D (5 bases). CDR1 SGHTA and CDR2 FQGNSA come from the germline V gene. Trimming pared 8 bases from V and 10 bases from J, leaving 23 bases between. This CDR3 has 14 amino acids. CDR3 DNA: TGTGCCAGCCGCTGGGGGGATAAATATGGTGACTACACCTTC. Translation: CASRWGDKYGDYTF. Together with reference TRBV7-2 and TRBJ1-2, the CDR3 gives the full variable domain: GAGVSQSPSNKVTEKGKDVELRCDPISGHTALYWYRQSLGQGLEFLIYFQGNSAPDKSGLPSDRFSAERTGGSVSTLTIQRTQQEDSAVYLCASRWGDKYGDYTFGSGTRLTVV.

This rearrangement joins TRBV30 to TRBJ2-2, with D possibly TRBD1 on 6 matching bases. The CDR3 length is 15 residues. Trimming cost V 3 bases and J 0 bases, with 11 bases left between them. CDR1 and CDR2 from the germline V gene are GTSNPN and SVGIG (reference sequence). The DNA for the CDR3 is TGTGCCTGGAGGGCGAGACAGGCGAACACCGGGGAGCTGTTTTTT. This gives the protein CAWRARQANTGELFF.

The chain has TRBV6-6 and TRBJ2-7; D possibly corresponds to TRBD2 (5 bases). V lost 2 bases, J lost 6 bases, and 17 bases lay in between. The germline gives CDR1 MNHNY, CDR2 SVGAGI (reference sequence). The CDR3 has 15 amino acids. For the CDR3, the DNA is TGTGCCAGCAGTTACCTAGCAGCCAATCCCCTCGAGCAGTACTTC. Amino acid sequence: CASSYLAANPLEQYF.

This chain uses TRBV15 with TRBJ1-5, with no clear D. CDR3 size: 12 residues. The germline V and J ends were trimmed by 4 bases and 5 bases, with 6 bases remaining between them. CDR1 and CDR2 from the germline V gene are LNHNV and YYDKDF (reference sequence). CDR3 region: CATSKRDQPQHF. The DNA of the CDR3 is TGTGCCACCAGCAAACGGGATCAGCCCCAGCATTTT.

In this sample, this clone turned up once. This sequence joins TRBV28 and TRBJ2-3; D is undetermined. This CDR3 is built from 14 residues. V lost 2 bases and J 2 bases, leaving 8 bases between the germline ends. Looked up from germline, CDR1 is MDHEN and CDR2 is SYDVKM. The CDR3 reads CASSLTAITDTQYF. CDR3 DNA sequence: TGTGCCAGCAGTTTAACAGCCATCACAGATACGCAGTATTTT.

The gene calls are TRBV28 and TRBJ1-3, with D perhaps TRBD1 (5 bases). Trimming left V 0 bases short and J 0 bases short, with 9 bases between. Germline V gene data show CDR1 as MDHEN and CDR2 as SYDVKM. The CDR3 runs to 16 residues. CDR3 sequence reads: CASSLWGGVSGNTIYF. CDR3 DNA sequence: TGTGCCAGCAGTTTATGGGGGGGGGTCTCTGGAAACACCATATATTTT.

Here the CDR3 reads CASMSISGTEETQYF. CDR3 DNA: TGTGCCAGCATGAGCATTTCCGGGACAGAAGAGACCCAGTACTTC. This sequence joins TRBV6-5 and TRBJ2-5; TRBD1 agrees at 7 bases. The germline V gene has CDR1 MNHEY and CDR2 SVGAGI. This CDR3 spans 15 amino acids. Trimming took 7 bases from V and 3 from J; bases not matched to a gene: 11.

This clone was observed a single time. Here the CDR3 DNA reads TGTGCCAGCAGCTTAGGATCCAGTGTAGAGACCCAGTACTTC. It specifies CASSLGSSVETQYF. V is TRBV11-3 and J is TRBJ2-5; D gene unclear. This CDR3 region has 14 residues. V was pared by 1 base and J by 4 bases, with 10 bases between. Germline V gives CDR1 SGHNT, CDR2 YENEEA. The whole variable domain, remainder taken from reference TRBV11-3 and TRBJ2-5, is EAGVVQSPRYKIIEKKQPVAFWCNPISGHNTLYWYLQNLGQGPELLIRYENEEAVDDSQLPKDRFSAERLKGVDSTLKIQPAELGDSAVYLCASSLGSSVETQYFGPGTRLLVL.

This chain connects TRBV30 to TRBJ2-1, with 12 bases fitting TRBD2. The CDR3 sequence is 14 residues long. The V gene's germline CDR1 is GTSNPN and CDR2 SVGIG (reference sequence). The V and J ends lost 2 bases and 13 bases, in that order; junction bases with no gene match: 9. CDR3 in DNA: TGTGCCTGGAGTCAACCGGGACTAGCGGGCCGACAGTTCTTC. Translation gives CAWSQPGLAGRQFF.

This chain connects TRBV7-2 to TRBJ2-1; TRBD2 agrees at 15 bases. Germline V gene data show CDR1 as SGHTA and CDR2 as FQGNSA. The CDR3 consists of 22 residues. Trimming took 0 bases from V and 4 from J; bases not matched to a gene: 16. The CDR3 DNA follows: TGTGCCAGCAGCTTAGCTGTGATAAGAGGGACTAGCGGGAGGTCAGAATACAATGAGCAGTTCTTC. Residues: CASSLAVIRGTSGRSEYNEQFF.

J is TRBJ2-1 and V is TRBV29-1; the D gene is possibly TRBD2 (7 bases). The CDR3 has 13 residues. Trimming took 3 bases from V and 9 from J, leaving 15 bases between them. Germline loops: CDR1 SQVTM, CDR2 ANQGSEA. CDR3 protein: CSVDAGARFEQFF. The CDR3 nucleotides are TGCAGCGTTGACGCGGGGGCGCGGTTTGAGCAGTTCTTC.

This clone has a single count. The V gene is TRBV4-1, the J gene TRBJ2-7; a possible D gene is TRBD1 (5 bases). The V gene's germline CDR1 is MGHRA and CDR2 YSYEKL. The germline V and J ends were trimmed by 0 bases and 6 bases, with 12 bases remaining between them. The CDR3 spans 14 residues. Here the CDR3 reads CASSQEPDSVEQYF. The CDR3 DNA sequence: TGCGCCAGCAGCCAAGAACCCGACAGCGTCGAGCAGTACTTC.

V usage is TRBV5-1 and J usage is TRBJ1-1; 8 positions match TRBD1. The trim removed 2 bases at V and 1 base at J, leaving 1 base unmatched. The V gene's germline CDR1 is SGHRS and CDR2 YFSETQ. The CDR3 length is 14 residues. In nucleotides, the CDR3 is TGCGCCAGCAGCTTCGGACAGGGGAACACTGAAGCTTTCTTT. Residues: CASSFGQGNTEAFF.

The chain employs TRBV5-6 and TRBJ2-1, with unresolved D. V lost 3 bases and J lost 5, with 9 bases in between. The CDR3 totals 13 residues. CDR1 SGHDT and CDR2 YYEEEE come from the germline V gene. CDR3 sequence reads: CASSSQNNNEQFF. In nucleotides, the CDR3 is TGTGCCAGCAGCTCACAGAACAACAATGAGCAGTTCTTC.

This clone was seen a few times. The chain joins TRBV5-3 to TRBJ2-7, with D possibly being TRBD2 (6 bases). TRBV5-3 is annotated as an ORF whose role is uncertain. The V gene lost 3 bases and the J gene lost 5 bases, with 30 bases spanning the gap. The length of the CDR3 is 19 residues. This CDR3 is CARSSTTGTCLPPLHEQYF. The CDR3, as DNA: TGTGCCAGAAGCTCGACTACCGGGACTTGTCTCCCCCCTCTACACGAGCAGTACTTC.

The count of this clone is one. The chain carries TRBV11-1 and TRBJ1-2, with D uncertain. Germline V CDR1 and CDR2: SGHAT, FQDESV (reference sequence). This CDR3 region has 15 residues. Trimming stripped 0 bases from V and 8 bases from J, with 16 bases between. The CDR3 DNA reads TGTGCCAGCAGCTTAGCCCTCGCGGGAGCGGGGGGCTACACCTTC. This encodes CASSLALAGAGGYTF.

V is TRBV19 and J is TRBJ2-7; tentative D call: TRBD1 (6 bases). CDR1 is LNHDA and CDR2 is SQIVND in the germline V gene (reference sequence). Trimming removed 5 bases at V and 1 base at J, with 12 bases between. The CDR3 extends over 14 amino acids. The CDR3 sequence is CASSRRDTSYEQYF. For the CDR3, the DNA is TGTGCCAGTAGTCGCCGGGACACATCCTACGAGCAGTACTTC.

The gene calls are TRBV27 and TRBJ2-7, with 7 bases identical to TRBD1. The V and J ends lost 5 bases and 2 bases, in that order; junction bases with no gene match: 9. The germline V gene encodes CDR1 MNHEY and CDR2 SMNVEV (reference sequence). This CDR3 spans 15 amino acids. The chain's CDR3 is CASSTRQGGPYEQYF. The CDR3 region has the DNA TGTGCCAGCAGTACACGACAGGGTGGCCCCTACGAGCAGTACTTC.

J is TRBJ1-1 and V is TRBV19, with TRBD1 matching over 9 bases. This CDR3 is built from 16 residues. CDR1 LNHDA and CDR2 SQIVND come from the germline V gene (reference sequence). V trimming: 4 bases; J trimming: 5 bases; junction bases outside the gene matches: 11. The CDR3 nucleotides are TGTGCCAGTAGTACCCCAGGACAGGGGTATGGTACTGAAGCTTTCTTT. Its translation is CASSTPGQGYGTEAFF.

The chain uses TRBV2 and TRBJ2-2, with a weak D call TRBD2 (6 bases). Looked up from germline, CDR1 is SNHLY and CDR2 is FYNNEI. The V end lost 0 bases, the J end lost 7 bases, and 12 bases lay between the germline ends. The CDR3 has 15 amino acids. CDR3 DNA: TGTGCCAGCAGTGAAGCGGGAGGCTATTTCGGGGAGCTGTTTTTT. Protein product: CASSEAGGYFGELFF.

J is TRBJ2-1 and V is TRBV9; TRBD2 agrees at 10 bases. The ends lost 3 bases at V and 5 bases at J; junction bases unmatched: 17. The CDR3 extends over 19 amino acids. The germline CDR1 and CDR2 sequences are SGDLS and YYNGEE. The CDR3 sequence is CASSEPLRKREGMDNEQFF. The DNA of the CDR3 is TGTGCCAGCAGCGAACCGCTAAGGAAGCGGGAGGGCATGGACAATGAGCAGTTCTTC.

There are a few counts of this clone. The chain carries TRBV5-1 and TRBJ2-1, with TRBD1 as a possible D gene (6 bases). The CDR3 totals 16 residues. Germline-derived CDR1 and CDR2 are SGHRS and YFSETQ. V dropped 0 bases and J dropped 2 bases, with 12 bases sitting between them. The CDR3 DNA is TGCGCCAGCAGCTTGGATCCACAGGGCCCCTACAATGAGCAGTTCTTC. It translates to CASSLDPQGPYNEQFF.

The chain is built from TRBV27 and TRBJ2-7; 10 nucleotides agree with TRBD2. V shed 1 base, J shed 4 bases, and the junction held 4 bases outside the gene matches. The CDR3 covers 15 residues. Germline V gives CDR1 MNHEY, CDR2 SMNVEV (reference sequence). Here the CDR3 reads CASSLLASGSYEQYF. The CDR3 DNA reads TGTGCCAGCAGTTTATTGGCTAGCGGGAGTTACGAGCAGTACTTC.

This clone was seen once. This sequence joins TRBV28 and TRBJ2-7; D is unclear. Trimming left V 6 bases short and J 0 bases short, with 9 bases between. Germline assignment: CDR1 MDHEN and CDR2 SYDVKM. The CDR3 spans 13 residues. The CDR3 reads CASRRSGSYEQYF. In DNA form, the CDR3 reads TGTGCCAGCAGAAGATCGGGCTCCTACGAGCAGTACTTC.

The chain recombines TRBV28 with TRBJ2-7, with D possibly matching TRBD1 (6 bases). Germline CDR1 is MDHEN and CDR2 is SYDVKM. The ends were cut back, 6 bases at V and 4 bases at J, with 13 bases in the middle. The length of the CDR3 is 13 residues. The chain's CDR3 is CASRRGYNYEQYF. The CDR3 DNA reads TGTGCCAGCAGAAGGGGGTATAATTACGAGCAGTACTTC. The full variable domain, completed using reference TRBV28 and TRBJ2-7, is DVKVTQSSRYLVKRTGEKVFLECVQDMDHENMFWYRQDPGLGLRLIYFSYDVKMKEKGDIPEGYSVSREKKERFSLILESASTNQTSMYLCASRRGYNYEQYFGPGTRLTVT.

The chain joins TRBV5-4 to TRBJ2-3; D may be TRBD2 (7 bases). Germline CDR1 reads SGHNT; CDR2 reads YYREEE (reference sequence). The CDR3 has 13 amino acids. The V and J ends lost 5 bases and 7 bases respectively, with 14 bases between them. CDR3 nucleotides: TGTGCCAGCAGGTGGGGGGGCGGGAATACGCAGTATTTT. Protein sequence: CASRWGGGNTQYF.

This clone occurred once. The chain uses TRBV2 and TRBJ1-1; 7 bases agree with TRBD1. V lost 4 bases, J lost 8 bases, and 7 bases stayed unmatched. The CDR3 is made up of 13 amino acids. Germline V gene data show CDR1 as SNHLY and CDR2 as FYNNEI. CDR3 coding DNA: TGTGCCAGCAGTGGGGACAGAGATAGGGAAGCTTTCTTT. Translated: CASSGDRDREAFF.

The rearrangement joins TRBV6-5 to TRBJ2-7; the match to TRBD2 covers 12 bases. CDR3 length: 15 residues. J gave up 3 bases and V 4 bases, and 4 bases lay outside the gene matches. The germline V gene encodes CDR1 MNHEY and CDR2 SVGAGI. CDR3 loop: CASSSMTSGSYEQYF. The CDR3 nucleotides read TGTGCCAGCAGTTCAATGACTAGCGGGAGCTACGAGCAGTACTTC.

The genes are TRBV28 and TRBJ2-2, with TRBD1 matching 8 bases. This CDR3 region has 16 residues. Trimming took 6 bases from V and 5 from J; bases not matched to a gene: 11. Germline V gene lookup returns CDR1 MDHEN and CDR2 SYDVKM. This CDR3 reads CASRRDGTGETGELFF. The CDR3 region has the DNA TGTGCCAGCAGGCGAGACGGGACAGGAGAGACCGGGGAGCTGTTTTTT.

The chain recombines TRBV4-1 with TRBJ2-5; 8 bases are shared with TRBD1. The germline CDR1 and CDR2 sequences are MGHRA and YSYEKL. Losses at the gene ends were 0 bases for V and 4 bases for J; bases not matched to a gene: 4. There are 15 residues in the CDR3. The DNA for the CDR3 is TGCGCCAGCAGCCAAGACCCAGGGGGCACAGAGACCCAGTACTTC. Its protein is CASSQDPGGTETQYF.